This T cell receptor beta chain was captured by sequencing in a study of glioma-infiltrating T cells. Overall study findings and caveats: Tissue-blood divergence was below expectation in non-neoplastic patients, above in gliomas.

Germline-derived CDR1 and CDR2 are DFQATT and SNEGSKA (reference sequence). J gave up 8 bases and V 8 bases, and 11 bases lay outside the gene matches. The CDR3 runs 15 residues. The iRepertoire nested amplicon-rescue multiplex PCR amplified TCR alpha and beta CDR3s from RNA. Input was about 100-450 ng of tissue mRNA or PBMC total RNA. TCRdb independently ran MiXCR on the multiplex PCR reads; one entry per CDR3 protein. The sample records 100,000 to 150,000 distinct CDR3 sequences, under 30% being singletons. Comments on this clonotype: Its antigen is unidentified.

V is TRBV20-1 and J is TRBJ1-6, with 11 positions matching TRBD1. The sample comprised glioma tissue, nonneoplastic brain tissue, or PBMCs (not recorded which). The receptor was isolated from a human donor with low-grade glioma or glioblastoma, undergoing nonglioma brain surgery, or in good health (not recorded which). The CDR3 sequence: CSPTSPGQGDSPLHF. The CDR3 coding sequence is TGCAGTCCTACCTCTCCGGGACAGGGGGATTCACCCCTCCACTTT.